The clone carrying this TCR beta chain was counted between two and nine times. Its matching antigen is unknown. The sample is drawn from a study of CD8 T cells in ankylosing spondylitis. Study-wide findings and caveats: In ankylosing spondylitis blood, a motif of seven or eight highly homologous TCR beta variants appeared characteristic. Researchers reportedly found disease-linked clones significantly enriched in matched ankylosing spondylitis synovial fluid. A subset of motif variants has previously been described in the synovial fluid and blood of reactive arthritis.

TCRdb itself ran the 5' RACE reads through MiXCR, one entry per CDR3 protein. This sample has about 840,000 distinct CDR3 sequences, with approximately 12% found just once. The source is a male donor with ankylosing spondylitis. Sequencing was done on a sample of blood, either unsorted or a sorted T cell fraction (not recorded which).

CDR3 in DNA: TGCGCCAGCAGCCAAGTTGCATGGAGAACCGAGACCCAGTACTTC. Its protein product is CASSQVAWRTETQYF. J is TRBJ2-5 and V is TRBV4-3; D gene ambiguous. CDR1 is LGHNA, CDR2 YSLEER, per germline. V was shortened by 1 base and J by 5 bases, with 14 bases between the two germline ends. The length of the CDR3 is 15 residues.